These 27 T cell receptor beta chains were sequenced from one sample in a study of blood T cell repertoires in COVID-19. The method was immunoSEQ multiplex PCR; TCRdb's version includes in-frame clones alone and lacks a portion of them. The sample carries 50,000 to 70,000 clones, about 80% recorded once. Sequencing was carried out using peripheral blood. Receptors originate from a man aged 50-59 years with active or convalescent COVID-19.

The CDR3 sequence is CASSMVGGLFYNEQFF. The CDR3 DNA reads TGTGCCAGTAGTATGGTGGGAGGGCTCTTCTACAATGAGCAGTTCTTC. The chain uses TRBV19 and TRBJ2-1; 7 bases align to TRBD2. V dropped 3 bases and J dropped 3; count of bases not matched to a gene: 8. The CDR3 length is 16 residues. Germline loops: CDR1 LNHDA, CDR2 SQIVND (reference sequence).

This clone has a single count. The rearrangement joins TRBV15 to TRBJ2-3, with 9 bases fitting TRBD2. Trimming cost V 5 bases and J 1 base; bases outside gene matches: 7. Germline CDR1 reads LNHNV; CDR2 reads YYDKDF (reference sequence). CDR3 length: 16 amino acids. CDR3 coding DNA: TGTGCCACCAGCGGAATAGCGGGAGTAGGCACAGATACGCAGTATTTT. Translating gives CATSGIAGVGTDTQYF.

This sequence joins TRBV29-1 and TRBJ2-7; 8 nucleotides match TRBD2. CDR1 is SQVTM and CDR2 is ANQGSEA in the germline V gene. V was clipped by 4 bases and J by 4 bases; unmatched bases: 3. CDR3 length equals 12 residues. CDR3 bases: TGCAGCGTTGCCAGCGGGAGTTACGAGCAGTACTTC. This translates into CSVASGSYEQYF.

V and J are TRBV12-5 and TRBJ2-7; TRBD2 aligns across 13 bases. Germline V gene data show CDR1 as LGHNT and CDR2 as FRNRAP. Germline trimming cut 6 bases from V and 4 bases from J; bases unmatched to any gene: 9. The CDR3 has 16 amino acids. The CDR3 DNA reads as TGTGCTAGTGGGCTGGGGGGGACTAGCGGGAAGTACGAGCAGTACTTC. It codes for CASGLGGTSGKYEQYF.

This sequence joins TRBV5-8 and TRBJ2-1; 12 bases align to TRBD1. V was clipped by 2 bases and J by 9 bases; unmatched bases: 6. This CDR3 has 15 amino acids. CDR1 and CDR2 from the germline V gene are SGHTS and YDEGEE. The CDR3 loop reads CASSFGTGGSGEQFF. CDR3 sequence (DNA): TGTGCCAGCAGCTTCGGGACAGGGGGCTCTGGTGAGCAGTTCTTC.

V and J are TRBV3-1 (or the pseudogene TRBV3-2) and TRBJ1-5, with a weak D call TRBD1 (5 bases). V lost 2 bases to trimming and J lost 4 bases, with 9 bases between them. Germline-derived CDR1 and CDR2 are LGHDT and YNNKEL (reference sequence). The CDR3 runs to 14 residues. The CDR3 protein is CASSQYGGNQPQHF. The CDR3 bases are TGTGCCAGCAGCCAATACGGGGGAAATCAGCCCCAGCATTTT.

V usage is TRBV5-1 and J usage is TRBJ1-4, with D perhaps TRBD1 (6 bases). The length of the CDR3 is 15 residues. Trimming removed 7 bases at V and 1 base at J, with 14 bases between. Germline CDR1 reads SGHRS; CDR2 reads YFSETQ. This CDR3 is CASSFQTGTNEKLFF. The CDR3 DNA follows: TGCGCCAGCTCATTCCAGACAGGAACTAATGAAAAACTGTTTTTT.

The V and J genes are TRBV9 and TRBJ2-3, with D unresolved. The CDR3 extends over 13 amino acids. Germline CDR1 reads SGDLS; CDR2 reads YYNGEE. V was pared by 0 bases and J by 1 base, with 3 bases between. The CDR3 spells CASSVAGTDTQYF. CDR3 DNA sequence: TGTGCCAGCAGCGTAGCTGGCACAGATACGCAGTATTTT.

This chain connects TRBV6-5 to TRBJ2-3; possibly TRBD1 for D (5 bases). Germline V gives CDR1 MNHEY, CDR2 SVGAGI. The CDR3 sequence is 13 residues long. The V end lost 7 bases, the J end lost 2 bases, and 10 bases lay between the germline ends. In DNA, the CDR3 is TGTGCCAGCACCAGGGCCCCCACAGATACGCAGTATTTT. It is translated as CASTRAPTDTQYF.

CDR3 sequence reads: CASKPTEDNSPLHF. CDR3 coding DNA: TGCGCCAGCAAACCCACTGAGGATAATTCACCCCTCCACTTT. This chain joins TRBV5-1 and TRBJ1-6; D remains ambiguous. CDR1 and CDR2 (germline): SGHRS, YFSETQ. This CDR3 comprises 14 residues. Trimming shortened V by 6 bases and J by 5 bases, and 12 bases separated the two germline ends.

The sample holds one count of this clone. V usage is TRBV5-8 and J usage is TRBJ1-5; a possible D gene is TRBD1 (6 bases). V lost 0 bases, J lost 0 bases, and 13 bases lay in between. CDR3 size: 17 residues. Germline assignment: CDR1 SGHTS and CDR2 YDEGEE. This CDR3 is CASSLGTASYSNQPQHF. CDR3 in DNA: TGTGCCAGCAGCTTGGGGACAGCTTCCTATAGCAATCAGCCCCAGCATTTT. The entire variable domain, with the rest obtained from reference TRBV5-8 and TRBJ1-5, is as follows: EAGVTQSPTHLIKTRGQQATLRCSPISGHTSVYWYQQALGLGLQFLLWYDEGEERNRGNFPPRFSGRQFPNYSSELNVNALELEDSALYLCASSLGTASYSNQPQHFGDGTRLSIL.

V is TRBV18 and J is TRBJ1-5, with 10 nucleotides matching TRBD1. Germline V lookup: CDR1 KGHSH, CDR2 LQKENI. Losses at the gene ends were 2 bases for V and 6 bases for J; bases not matched to a gene: 7. The CDR3 is made up of 16 amino acids. The CDR3 coding sequence is TGTGCCAGCTCACCAGGGACAGGGGCAGTTCTTCAGCCCCAGCATTTT. Residues: CASSPGTGAVLQPQHF.

This clone was detected only a few times. CDR3 loop: CASSYSGQGVYEQFF. CDR3 bases: TGTGCCAGCAGTTACTCGGGACAGGGGGTGTATGAGCAGTTCTTC. The chain carries TRBV6-5 and TRBJ2-1; 11 bases line up with TRBD1. Germline V gives CDR1 MNHEY, CDR2 SVGAGI. There are 15 residues in the CDR3. After removal of 0 bases from V and 8 bases from J, the junction contained 3 bases not matched to a gene.

This clone was observed once. The chain recombines TRBV11-3 with TRBJ2-1; 7 bases agree with TRBD2. Trimming cost V 4 bases and J 8 bases; bases outside gene matches: 11. The germline V gene encodes CDR1 SGHNT and CDR2 YENEEA. CDR3 size: 15 residues. The CDR3 sequence: CASSSSGGSWDEQFF. CDR3 nucleotide sequence: TGTGCCAGCAGCTCTAGCGGAGGCAGTTGGGATGAGCAGTTCTTC.

The J gene is TRBJ2-5, the V gene TRBV19, with TRBD1 as a possible D gene (7 bases). The CDR3 contains 15 residues. Trimming removed 3 bases from V and 4 bases from J, with 15 bases in between. CDR1 is LNHDA, CDR2 SQIVND, per germline (reference sequence). The CDR3 region is CASSIVGGQRETQYF. The DNA of the CDR3 is TGTGCCAGTAGTATTGTCGGGGGACAGCGAGAGACCCAGTACTTC.

The chain employs TRBV7-2 and TRBJ2-5; TRBD1 matches at 8 bases. The CDR3 consists of 15 residues. CDR1 is SGHTA, CDR2 FQGNSA, per germline. Trimming took 4 bases from V and 5 from J; bases not matched to a gene: 9. Written as DNA, the CDR3 is TGTGCCAGCAGCTCTAAACAGGGGGTTGGGGAGACCCAGTACTTC. It encodes CASSSKQGVGETQYF.

This chain links TRBV3-1 (or the pseudogene TRBV3-2) with TRBJ1-2; D is ambiguous. CDR3 length equals 14 residues. Trimming stripped 2 bases from V and 8 bases from J, with 15 bases between. The germline V gene has CDR1 LGHDT and CDR2 YNNKEL (reference sequence). The CDR3 DNA follows: TGTGCCAGCAGCCAATCGGCGGGGAAGACGGGCTACACCTTC. It specifies CASSQSAGKTGYTF.

The chain combines TRBV29-1 with TRBJ2-2; D is possibly TRBD2 (7 bases). This CDR3 contains 14 residues. V shed 7 bases and J shed 0 bases, with 12 bases lying between them. The V gene's germline CDR1 is SQVTM and CDR2 ANQGSEA. The CDR3 is CSAGGATNTGELFF. The DNA of the CDR3 is TGCAGCGCTGGGGGGGCAACGAACACCGGGGAGCTGTTTTTT.

This chain links TRBV10-3 with TRBJ2-7, with 8 nucleotides matching TRBD1. The junction had 12 bases not matched to a gene; V was cut back by 6 bases and J by 5 bases. The CDR3 spans 15 residues. The germline V gene encodes CDR1 ENHRY and CDR2 SYGVKD. CDR3 sequence: CAISPTGERTNEQYF. CDR3 DNA sequence: TGTGCCATCAGCCCGACAGGGGAGAGGACAAACGAGCAGTACTTC.

This rearrangement joins TRBV11-2 to TRBJ2-1; possible D gene TRBD2, 6 bases. The ends were cut back, 4 bases at V and 2 bases at J, with 12 bases in the middle. This CDR3 comprises 15 residues. Germline CDR1 is SGHAT and CDR2 is FQNNGV. The CDR3 loop is CASSSGLQAYNEQFF. DNA of the CDR3: TGTGCCAGCAGCTCGGGACTCCAAGCCTACAATGAGCAGTTCTTC. The full variable domain, in which reference TRBV11-2 and TRBJ2-1 provide the parts outside the CDR3, is EAGVAQSPRYKIIEKRQSVAFWCNPISGHATLYWYQQILGQGPKLLIQFQNNGVVDDSQLPKDRFSAERLKGVDSTLKIQPAKLEDSAVYLCASSSGLQAYNEQFFGPGTRLTVL.

The V and J genes are TRBV11-2 and TRBJ2-5; no definite D call. Germline V gene sequence: CDR1 SGHAT, CDR2 FQNNGV. The CDR3 loop spans 12 amino acids. Trimming stripped 1 base from V and 2 bases from J, with 2 bases between. CDR3 residues: CASSLVQETQYF. The CDR3 DNA is TGTGCCAGCAGCTTAGTACAAGAGACCCAGTACTTC.

This chain connects TRBV4-1 to TRBJ2-7; 8 bases are shared with TRBD1. V trimming: 0 bases; J trimming: 5 bases; junction bases outside the gene matches: 9. Germline V CDR1 and CDR2: MGHRA, YSYEKL. The CDR3 length is 16 residues. The CDR3 here is CASSQDLRDRGNEQYF. CDR3 in DNA: TGCGCCAGCAGCCAAGATCTTAGAGACAGGGGTAACGAGCAGTACTTC.

V gene TRBV12-3 or TRBV12-4 combines with J gene TRBJ2-1; D unclear. The CDR3 spans 13 residues. The germline V and J ends were trimmed by 1 base and 4 bases, with 5 bases remaining between them. CDR3: CASSLGSYNEQFF. The DNA for the CDR3 is TGTGCCAGCAGTTTAGGGAGTTACAATGAGCAGTTCTTC.

The rearrangement links TRBV18 to TRBJ2-7; the match to TRBD1 covers 9 bases. V lost 7 bases and J lost 3; bases outside the gene matches: 4. The CDR3 has 13 residues. Germline V gene sequence: CDR1 KGHSH, CDR2 LQKENI. The CDR3 sequence is CASLGTGSYEQYF. Written as DNA, the CDR3 is TGTGCCAGCTTAGGGACAGGGAGCTACGAGCAGTACTTC. Full variable domain (missing parts from reference TRBV18 and TRBJ2-7): NAGVMQNPRHLVRRRGQEARLRCSPMKGHSHVYWYRQLPEEGLKFMVYLQKENIIDESGMPKERFSAEFPKEGPSILRIQQVVRGDSAAYFCASLGTGSYEQYFGPGTRLTVT.

This clone was picked up one time. The chain combines TRBV5-1 with TRBJ2-3; a possible D gene is TRBD2 (6 bases). Between the trimmed V and J ends, which lost 0 bases and 4 bases, there was a span of 15 bases. Germline V gene data show CDR1 as SGHRS and CDR2 as YFSETQ. This CDR3 comprises 16 residues. The CDR3 here is CASSLGLARDSDTQYF. In DNA, the CDR3 is TGCGCCAGCAGCTTGGGGTTAGCTCGGGACTCAGATACGCAGTATTTT.

This clone has a handful of counts. The chain links TRBV4-2 to TRBJ2-3, with 10 bases matching TRBD2. This CDR3 has 19 residues. V dropped 0 bases and J dropped 4; count of bases not matched to a gene: 13. CDR1 is LGHNA, CDR2 YNFKEQ, per germline. In DNA form, the CDR3 reads TGTGCCAGCAGCCAAGAGGGTTCAGCGGGAGGGAATATCGCAGATACGCAGTATTTT. It codes for CASSQEGSAGGNIADTQYF.

This chain uses TRBV9 with TRBJ2-1; TRBD1 might be the D (6 bases). Germline loops: CDR1 SGDLS, CDR2 YYNGEE. The CDR3 has 14 residues. V was pared by 2 bases and J by 6 bases, with 12 bases between. The CDR3 reads CASSVLSRGNEQFF. The CDR3 nucleotides are TGTGCCAGCAGCGTCCTGAGCAGGGGCAATGAGCAGTTCTTC.